Here is one T cell receptor (beta chain) with its context. Its antigen is not known. The sample comes from a study of T-cell memory formation after mild COVID-19. The CDR3 consists of 18 residues. Germline V gene sequence: CDR1 SGHVS, CDR2 FNYEAQ. J lost 0 bases, V lost 2 bases, and 6 bases had no gene match. Study-wide points: Balance between CD4 and CD8 was seen in clones contracting day 15 to 85, and a CD4+ lean was seen in later expanders.

TCRdb re-called the 5' RACE reads with MiXCR, one entry per CDR3 protein. This table holds about 440,000 distinct CDR3 sequences, 15% to 20% found once. This chain joins TRBV7-6 and TRBJ2-3, with TRBD2 matching 12 bases. Sequences were obtained from PBMCs or a T cell subset sorted from them (not recorded which). This receptor was obtained from an adult woman who had mild COVID-19 (a few samples of this study predate the infection). Cell type and time point are not known. CDR3 sequence reads: CASSLTQTSGGSTDTQYF. The CDR3 coding sequence is TGTGCCAGCAGCTTAACCCAGACTAGCGGGGGTAGCACAGATACGCAGTATTTT.